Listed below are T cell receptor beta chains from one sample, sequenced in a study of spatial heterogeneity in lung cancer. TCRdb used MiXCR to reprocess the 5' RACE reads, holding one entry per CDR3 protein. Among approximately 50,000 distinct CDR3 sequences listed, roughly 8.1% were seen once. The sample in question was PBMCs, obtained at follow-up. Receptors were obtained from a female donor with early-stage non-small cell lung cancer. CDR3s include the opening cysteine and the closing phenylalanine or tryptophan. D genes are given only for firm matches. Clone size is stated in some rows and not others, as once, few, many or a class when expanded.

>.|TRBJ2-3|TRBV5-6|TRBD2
CASSLAPAGGLDTQYF
TGTGCCAGCAGCTTGGCCCCAGCGGGGGGGCTAGATACGCAGTATTTT
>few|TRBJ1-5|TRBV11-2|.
CASSLARLQPQHF
TGTGCCAGCAGCTTAGCCAGGCTCCAGCCCCAGCATTTT
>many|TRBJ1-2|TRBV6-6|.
CASAPGSHFYGYTF
TGTGCCAGCGCGCCGGGCAGCCACTTCTATGGCTACACCTTC
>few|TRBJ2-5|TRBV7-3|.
CASSLTHSQETQYF
TGTGCCAGCAGCTTAACCCACAGTCAAGAGACCCAGTACTTC
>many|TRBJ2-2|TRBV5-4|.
CASSLVSSGELFF
TGTGCCAGCAGCTTGGTCAGCTCCGGGGAGCTGTTTTTT
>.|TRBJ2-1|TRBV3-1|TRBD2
CASSRGSGGEQFF
TGTGCCAGCAGCCGAGGTAGCGGGGGGGAGCAGTTCTTC
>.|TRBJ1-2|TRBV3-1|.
CASSPLWVYGYTF
TGTGCCAGCAGCCCCCTCTGGGTCTATGGCTACACCTTC
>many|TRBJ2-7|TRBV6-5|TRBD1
CATKTPGGTSYEQYF
TGTGCCACCAAAACCCCAGGGGGTACCTCCTACGAGCAGTACTTC
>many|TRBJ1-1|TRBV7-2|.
CASIEITGITEAFF
TGTGCCAGCATCGAAATTACAGGGATCACTGAAGCTTTCTTT
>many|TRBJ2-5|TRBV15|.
CATSRDRRETQYF
TGTGCCACCAGCAGAGATCGTAGGGAGACCCAGTACTTC
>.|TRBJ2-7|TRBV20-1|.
CSARSWDSTYEQYF
TGCAGTGCTAGAAGTTGGGACTCTACCTACGAGCAGTACTTC
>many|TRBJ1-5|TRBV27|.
CASSLFGGRGASNQPQHF
TGTGCCAGCAGTTTATTCGGCGGCAGAGGGGCGAGCAATCAGCCCCAGCATTTT
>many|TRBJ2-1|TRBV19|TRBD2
CASSLVAGAYNEQFF
TGTGCCAGTAGTCTCGTAGCGGGGGCCTACAATGAGCAGTTCTTC
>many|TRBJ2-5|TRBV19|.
CASSMWRAQETQYF
TGTGCCAGTAGTATGTGGCGGGCCCAAGAGACCCAGTACTTC
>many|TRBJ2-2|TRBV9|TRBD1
CASSQTQGAVGELFF
TGTGCCAGCAGCCAGACCCAGGGGGCGGTCGGGGAGCTGTTTTTT
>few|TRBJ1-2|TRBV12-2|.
CASRAPNGYTF
TGTGCAAGTCGGGCCCCCAATGGCTACACCTTC
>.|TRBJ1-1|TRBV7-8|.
CASSLEGYGMNTEAFF
TGTGCCAGCAGCTTGGAAGGATACGGTATGAACACTGAAGCTTTCTTT
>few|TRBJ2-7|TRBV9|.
CASSNREDYEQYF
TGTGCCAGCAGCAACCGGGAAGACTACGAGCAGTACTTC
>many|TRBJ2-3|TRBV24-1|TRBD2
CATSDSTSGGTVYSTDTQYF
TGTGCCACCAGTGATTCGACTAGCGGGGGGACGGTGTACTCCACAGATACGCAGTATTTT
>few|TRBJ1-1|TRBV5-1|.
CASSLRLLRENTEAFF
TGCGCCAGCAGCTTGAGGCTCCTTAGGGAAAACACTGAAGCTTTCTTT
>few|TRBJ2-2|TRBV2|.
CASKADGTGELFF
TGTGCCAGCAAGGCGGACGGCACCGGGGAGCTGTTTTTT
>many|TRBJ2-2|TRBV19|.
CASSIQGPNTGELFF
TGTGCCAGTAGTATACAGGGGCCGAACACCGGGGAGCTGTTTTTT
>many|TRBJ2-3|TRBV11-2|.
CASSLFADPSTDTQYF
TGTGCCAGCAGCTTATTCGCCGACCCTAGCACAGATACGCAGTATTTT
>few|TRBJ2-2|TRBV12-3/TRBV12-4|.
CASSFTRGSRHTVELFF
TGTGCCAGCAGTTTTACCCGCGGCAGCCGACACACCGTGGAGCTGTTTTTT
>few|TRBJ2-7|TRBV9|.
CASSVVPLDEQYF
TGTGCCAGCAGCGTAGTTCCCCTCGACGAGCAGTACTTC
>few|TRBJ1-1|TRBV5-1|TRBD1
CASSQTPGQGNTEAFF
TGCGCCAGCAGCCAGACCCCGGGACAGGGAAACACTGAAGCTTTCTTT
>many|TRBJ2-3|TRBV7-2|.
CASSFQEGSTDTQYF
TGTGCCAGCAGCTTTCAGGAGGGGAGCACAGATACGCAGTATTTT
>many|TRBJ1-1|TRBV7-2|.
CASSLSEGVSAFF
TGTGCCAGCAGCTTATCGGAAGGGGTGTCCGCTTTCTTT
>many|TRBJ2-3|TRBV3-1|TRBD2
CASSSLAGRTDTQYF
TGTGCCAGCAGCTCTCTAGCGGGGAGGACAGATACGCAGTATTTT
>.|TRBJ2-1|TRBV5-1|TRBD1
CASSLAMTGGSYNEQFF
TGCGCCAGCAGCTTGGCGATGACAGGGGGCTCCTACAATGAGCAGTTCTTC
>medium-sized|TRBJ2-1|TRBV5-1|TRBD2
CASEPTSGATYFGQFF
TGCGCCAGCGAACCAACTAGCGGGGCGACCTATTTTGGGCAGTTCTTC
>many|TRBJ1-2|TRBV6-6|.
CASSSQGNYGYTF
TGTGCCAGCAGCTCGCAGGGTAACTATGGCTACACCTTC
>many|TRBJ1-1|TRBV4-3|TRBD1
CASSLGTGRGNTEAFF
TGCGCCAGCAGCCTGGGGACAGGGAGAGGGAACACTGAAGCTTTCTTT
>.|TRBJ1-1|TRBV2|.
CASSEVAEAFF
TGTGCCAGCAGCGAGGTCGCTGAAGCTTTCTTT
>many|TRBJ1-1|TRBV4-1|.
CASSQGTLTMNTEAFF
TGCGCCAGCAGCCAGGGGACACTCACCATGAACACTGAAGCTTTCTTT
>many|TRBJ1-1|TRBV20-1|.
CSALTGPSNTEAFF
TGCAGTGCCCTTACAGGCCCTTCGAACACTGAAGCTTTCTTT
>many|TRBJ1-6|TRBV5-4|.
CASSVREGSNSPLHF
TGTGCCAGCAGCGTAAGGGAGGGCTCTAATTCACCCCTCCACTTT
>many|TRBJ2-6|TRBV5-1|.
CASSPEAANVLTF
TGCGCCAGCAGCCCAGAGGCGGCCAACGTCCTGACTTTC
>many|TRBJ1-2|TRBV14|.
CASSQVDSGRGYTF
TGTGCCAGCAGCCAAGTCGACAGTGGCCGTGGCTACACCTTC
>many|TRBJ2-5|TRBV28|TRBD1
CASSPGQGATETQYF
TGTGCCAGCAGTCCGGGACAGGGGGCGACGGAGACCCAGTACTTC
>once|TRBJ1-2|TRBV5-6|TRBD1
CASSGVDRVYGYTF
TGTGCCAGCAGCGGAGTCGACAGGGTCTATGGCTACACCTTC
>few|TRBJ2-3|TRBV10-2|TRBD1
CASRTGGTDTQYF
TGCGCCAGCAGGACAGGGGGCACAGATACGCAGTATTTT
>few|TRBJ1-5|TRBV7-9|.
CASSFSDQPQHF
TGTGCCAGCAGCTTCTCAGATCAGCCCCAGCATTTT
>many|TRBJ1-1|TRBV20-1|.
CSARVGSRLNTEAFF
TGCAGTGCTAGAGTGGGATCCAGGCTGAACACTGAAGCTTTCTTT
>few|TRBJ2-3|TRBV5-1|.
CASSLPLAKSTDTQYF
TGCGCCAGCAGCCTACCGTTGGCGAAGAGCACAGATACGCAGTATTTT
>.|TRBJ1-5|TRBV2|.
CASRAQDYNQPQHF
TGTGCCAGCAGGGCACAGGATTACAATCAGCCCCAGCATTTT
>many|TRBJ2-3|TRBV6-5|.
CASSYSRASTDTQYF
TGTGCCAGCAGTTACTCGAGAGCGTCCACAGATACGCAGTATTTT
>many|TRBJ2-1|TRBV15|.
CATSRGHRDLTLNEQFF
TGTGCCACCAGCAGAGGCCACAGGGATCTGACCCTCAATGAGCAGTTCTTC
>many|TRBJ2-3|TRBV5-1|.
CASSLAPGTRGGRTQYF
TGCGCCAGCAGCTTGGCTCCAGGTACCAGGGGAGGACGTACGCAGTATTTT
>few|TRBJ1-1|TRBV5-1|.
CASSLTGEAFF
TGCGCCAGCAGCTTGACAGGCGAAGCTTTCTTT
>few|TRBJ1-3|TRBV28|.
CASLSQGRKGTYF
TGTGCCAGCCTATCTCAGGGAAGGAAGGGCACCTATTTT
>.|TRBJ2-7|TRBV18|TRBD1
CASSPRDRAVYEQYF
TGTGCCAGCTCACCACGGGACAGGGCAGTCTACGAGCAGTACTTC
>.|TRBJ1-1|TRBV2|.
CASSVLTRRTEAFF
TGTGCCAGTTCGGTTCTTACACGGCGGACTGAAGCTTTCTTT
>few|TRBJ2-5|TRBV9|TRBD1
CASSAWTGSGETQYF
TGTGCCAGCAGCGCGTGGACAGGGAGTGGAGAGACCCAGTACTTC
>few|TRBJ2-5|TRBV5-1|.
CASSRESQGRGETQYF
TGCGCCAGCAGCCGTGAATCGCAGGGTAGAGGTGAGACCCAGTACTTC
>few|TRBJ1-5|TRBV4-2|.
CASSQEFAPSQPQHF
TGTGCCAGCAGCCAAGAGTTCGCACCGTCCCAGCCCCAGCATTTT
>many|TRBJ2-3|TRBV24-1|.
CATSDSTDTQYF
TGTGCCACCAGTGACAGCACAGATACGCAGTATTTT
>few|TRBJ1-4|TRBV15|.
CATSRTPDYQRQLFF
TGTGCCACCAGCAGAACTCCAGATTACCAACGGCAACTGTTTTTT